These 19 T cell receptor beta chains were all obtained from the same sample, sequenced in a study of cytomegalovirus exposure and HLA in healthy donors. Primers included in the PCR were 60 Vbeta and 13 Jbeta primers. TCRdb's copy holds only in-frame clones and misses some; the assay was immunoSEQ multiplex PCR. The sample has approximately 80,000 clones; around three fifths are singletons. The sample was PBMCs. Source of these receptors: a woman aged 40 to 49 in good health and CMV-seropositive.

In this sample, this clone turned up a few times. The V gene is TRBV27, the J gene TRBJ2-2, with TRBD1 as a possible D gene (6 bases). Germline values: CDR1 MNHEY, CDR2 SMNVEV (reference sequence). CDR3 length: 15 residues. V was shortened by 6 bases and J by 3 bases, with 14 bases between the two germline ends. In nucleotides, the CDR3 is TGTGCCAGCAGAAAAGTTCAGGGGTACACCGGGGAGCTGTTTTTT. The encoded protein is CASRKVQGYTGELFF.

The chain employs TRBV5-1 and TRBJ2-2; 12 bases are shared with TRBD1. With V trimmed by 3 bases and J by 10 bases, 7 bases remained unmatched. Per the germline V gene, CDR1 is SGHRS and CDR2 is YFSETQ. The CDR3 covers 15 residues. This CDR3 is CASSSGTGGKEELFF. The CDR3 nucleotides read TGCGCCAGCAGCTCCGGGACAGGGGGCAAGGAGGAGCTGTTTTTT. Full variable domain (missing parts from reference TRBV5-1 and TRBJ2-2): KAGVTQTPRYLIKTRGQQVTLSCSPISGHRSVSWYQQTPGQGLQFLFEYFSETQRNKGNFPGRFSGRQFSNSRSEMNVSTLELGDSALYLCASSSGTGGKEELFFGEGSRLTVL.

V gene TRBV28 combines with J gene TRBJ1-5; TRBD1 matches at 8 bases. The CDR3 spans 14 residues. Germline CDR1 reads MDHEN; CDR2 reads SYDVKM. With V trimmed by 10 bases and J by 4 bases, 9 bases remained unmatched. DNA of the CDR3: TGTGCCAACACATATGGACAGGGTAATCAGCCCCAGCATTTT. Translating it yields CANTYGQGNQPQHF.

This clone has just a few counts. V is TRBV15 and J is TRBJ2-1, with 7 bases that match TRBD2. This CDR3 has 18 residues. The germline V gene has CDR1 LNHNV and CDR2 YYDKDF (reference sequence). The V segment lost 4 bases and the J segment 3 bases; nucleotides outside the gene matches: 15. In DNA form, the CDR3 reads TGTGCCACCAGCAATCTTCGGCGGGAGTATTTTGGCTACAATGAGCAGTTCTTC. It translates to CATSNLRREYFGYNEQFF.

This rearrangement joins TRBV5-1 to TRBJ2-7, with D possibly TRBD2 on 6 matching bases. Trimming took off 0 bases at V and 6 bases at J, with 10 bases between the two ends. Germline CDR1 and CDR2: SGHRS and YFSETQ. The CDR3 spans 13 residues. The CDR3 nucleotides read TGCGCCAGCAGCTTGGGCAGGGAGGCCGAGCAGTACTTC. It is translated as CASSLGREAEQYF.

The CDR3: CASSQENIRPAGVSSYNEQFF. CDR3 nucleotides: TGCGCCAGCAGCCAAGAAAATATTAGGCCGGCGGGAGTGAGCTCCTACAATGAGCAGTTCTTC. The chain links TRBV4-3 to TRBJ2-1; TRBD2 agrees at 7 bases. The germline gives CDR1 LGHNA, CDR2 YSLEER. V was clipped by 0 bases and J by 0 bases; unmatched bases: 17. The CDR3 loop spans 21 amino acids.

The chain uses TRBV27 and TRBJ2-2; 7 bases agree with TRBD2. The germline V gene encodes CDR1 MNHEY and CDR2 SMNVEV (reference sequence). This CDR3 is 21 amino acids long. After removal of 5 bases from V and 1 base from J, the junction contained 22 bases not matched to a gene. CDR3 amino acids: CASSPTSVGLAEPGNTGELFF. The CDR3 DNA reads as TGTGCCAGCAGTCCTACCTCGGTGGGCCTAGCGGAACCGGGGAACACCGGGGAGCTGTTTTTT.

The sample holds a few counts of this clone. V gene TRBV4-3 combines with J gene TRBJ1-3; no clear D gene. The CDR3 runs 16 residues. V lost 0 bases, J lost 1 base, and 10 bases lay in between. Looked up from germline, CDR1 is LGHNA and CDR2 is YSLEER. CDR3 protein: CASSQERLSSGNTIYF. In DNA form, the CDR3 reads TGCGCCAGCAGCCAAGAGCGCCTGTCATCTGGAAACACCATATATTTT.

The genes are TRBV5-1 and TRBJ1-6; D ambiguous. Trimming cost V 4 bases and J 8 bases, with 16 bases left between them. This CDR3 has 15 residues. CDR1 and CDR2 (germline): SGHRS, YFSETQ. In nucleotides, the CDR3 is TGCGCCAGCAGCCCCATGGGCCGTGGTGATTCACCCCTCCACTTT. Translation: CASSPMGRGDSPLHF.

V usage is TRBV2 and J usage is TRBJ2-5, with a possible D match to TRBD1 (6 bases). Germline CDR1 reads SNHLY; CDR2 reads FYNNEI. The CDR3 has 13 residues. The V gene lost 7 bases and the J gene lost 5 bases, with 14 bases spanning the gap. The CDR3 region is CASNTGQGETQYF. DNA for the CDR3: TGTGCCAGCAATACAGGGCAAGGGGAGACCCAGTACTTC. Based on the CDR3 plus reference TRBV2 and TRBJ2-5, the full variable domain is EPEVTQTPSHQVTQMGQEVILRCVPISNHLYFYWYRQILGQKVEFLVSFYNNEISEKSEIFDDQFSVERPDGSNFTLKIRSTKLEDSAMYFCASNTGQGETQYFGPGTRLLVL.

The chain has TRBV6-6 and TRBJ1-4, with TRBD1 matching over 8 bases. Looked up from germline, CDR1 is MNHNY and CDR2 is SVGAGI (reference sequence). V gave up 7 bases and J gave up 0 bases; unmatched junction bases: 4. The CDR3 is 15 residues long. CDR3 bases: TGTGCCAGCATTGCACAGGGGGCAACTAATGAAAAACTGTTTTTT. Its translation: CASIAQGATNEKLFF.

V gene TRBV28 combines with J gene TRBJ2-3; 11 nucleotides line up with TRBD2. The CDR3 runs 14 residues. The ends lost 8 bases at V and 5 bases at J; junction bases unmatched: 6. From germline, CDR1 is MDHEN and CDR2 SYDVKM. In DNA form, the CDR3 reads TGTGCCAGCGGCCTAGCGGGAGGAGGAGATACGCAGTATTTT. It codes for CASGLAGGGDTQYF.

This chain uses TRBV5-4 with TRBJ2-7; a possible D gene is TRBD2 (6 bases). The CDR3 runs 11 residues. Looked up from germline, CDR1 is SGHNT and CDR2 is YYREEE (reference sequence). Trimming took off 3 bases at V and 5 bases at J, with 6 bases between the two ends. This CDR3 reads CASSWGDEQYF. In DNA form, the CDR3 reads TGTGCCAGCAGCTGGGGGGACGAGCAGTACTTC.

The chain uses TRBV7-2 and TRBJ1-2; TRBD1 agrees at 11 bases. The ends lost 2 bases at V and 7 bases at J; junction bases unmatched: 6. CDR3 length: 15 residues. Germline V CDR1 and CDR2: SGHTA, FQGNSA. CDR3 nucleotide sequence: TGTGCCAGCAGCTTAATCGGACAGGGGGCTAGTGGCTACACCTTC. This codes for CASSLIGQGASGYTF.

The chain carries TRBV5-1 and TRBJ2-7; TRBD2 matches at 11 bases. Germline-derived CDR1 and CDR2 are SGHRS and YFSETQ. The length of the CDR3 is 15 residues. The V gene end was trimmed by 4 bases and the J gene end by 4 bases; junction bases not matched to a gene: 7. The DNA for the CDR3 is TGCGCCAGCAGCGCGACACTAGCGGGAGCTTACGAGCAGTACTTC. Amino acids: CASSATLAGAYEQYF.

The J gene is TRBJ2-7, the V gene TRBV5-1; 8 bases fit TRBD2. V was clipped by 4 bases and J by 0 bases; unmatched bases: 3. This CDR3 has 14 residues. From germline, CDR1 is SGHRS and CDR2 YFSETQ. The CDR3 sequence is CASSGGRSSYEQYF. The CDR3 nucleotides are TGCGCCAGCAGCGGCGGGAGGAGCTCCTACGAGCAGTACTTC.

The table lists this clone with a few counts. This rearrangement joins TRBV6-5 to TRBJ1-1; D is unclear. Trimming removed 5 bases at V and 11 bases at J, with 12 bases between. The CDR3 covers 11 residues. Germline V gene sequence: CDR1 MNHEY, CDR2 SVGAGI. CDR3 amino acids: CASSAGNEAFF. The CDR3 DNA reads TGTGCCAGCAGTGCCGGGAACGAGGCTTTCTTT.

The chain joins TRBV25-1 to TRBJ1-1, with no clear D. Per the germline V gene, CDR1 is MGHDK and CDR2 is SYGVNS. The CDR3 spans 15 residues. V lost 0 bases and J 10 bases, leaving 18 bases between the germline ends. The CDR3 loop is CASSEYIPTATGAFF. CDR3 coding DNA: TGTGCCAGCAGTGAATATATCCCGACCGCAACGGGAGCTTTCTTT. Filled out from reference TRBV25-1 and TRBJ1-1, the complete variable domain reads EADIYQTPRYLVIGTGKKITLECSQTMGHDKMYWYQQDPGMELHLIHYSYGVNSTEKGDLSSESTVSRIRTEHFPLTLESARPSHTSQYLCASSEYIPTATGAFFGQGTRLTVV.

This clone was observed a single time. The chain carries TRBV9 and TRBJ2-5; 8 nucleotides align to TRBD2. This CDR3 is 14 amino acids long. V shed 7 bases and J 4 bases; nucleotides not matched to a gene: 9. Germline loops: CDR1 SGDLS, CDR2 YYNGEE. In DNA, the CDR3 is TGTGCCAGCTCGCTGGCGGGAGGAGTAGAGACCCAGTACTTC. This translates into CASSLAGGVETQYF.